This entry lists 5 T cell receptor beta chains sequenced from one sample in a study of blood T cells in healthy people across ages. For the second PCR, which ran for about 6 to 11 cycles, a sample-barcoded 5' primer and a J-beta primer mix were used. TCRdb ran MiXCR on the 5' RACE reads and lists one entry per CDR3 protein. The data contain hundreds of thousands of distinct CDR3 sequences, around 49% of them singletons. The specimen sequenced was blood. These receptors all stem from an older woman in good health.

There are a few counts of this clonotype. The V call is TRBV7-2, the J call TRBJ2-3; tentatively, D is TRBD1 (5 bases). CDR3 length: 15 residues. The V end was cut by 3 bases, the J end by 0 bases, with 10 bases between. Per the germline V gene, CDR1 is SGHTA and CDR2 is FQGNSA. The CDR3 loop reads CASSFLGASTDTQYF. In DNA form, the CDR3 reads TGTGCCAGCAGCTTCCTAGGGGCTAGCACAGATACGCAGTATTTT. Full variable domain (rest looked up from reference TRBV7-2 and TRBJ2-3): GAGVSQSPSNKVTEKGKDVELRCDPISGHTALYWYRQSLGQGLEFLIYFQGNSAPDKSGLPSDRFSAERTGGSVSTLTIQRTQQEDSAVYLCASSFLGASTDTQYFGPGTRLTVL.

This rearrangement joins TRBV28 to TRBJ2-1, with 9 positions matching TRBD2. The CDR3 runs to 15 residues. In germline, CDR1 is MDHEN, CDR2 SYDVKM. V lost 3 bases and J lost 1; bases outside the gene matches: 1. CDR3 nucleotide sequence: TGTGCCAGCAGTTTCAGCGGGAGGTCCTACAATGAGCAGTTCTTC. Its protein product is CASSFSGRSYNEQFF.

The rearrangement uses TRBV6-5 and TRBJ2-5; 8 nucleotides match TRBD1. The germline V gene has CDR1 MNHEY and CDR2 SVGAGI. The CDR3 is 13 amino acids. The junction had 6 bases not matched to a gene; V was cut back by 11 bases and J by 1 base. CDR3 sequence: CACWTGSQETQYF. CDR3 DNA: TGTGCCTGCTGGACAGGGTCCCAAGAGACCCAGTACTTC.

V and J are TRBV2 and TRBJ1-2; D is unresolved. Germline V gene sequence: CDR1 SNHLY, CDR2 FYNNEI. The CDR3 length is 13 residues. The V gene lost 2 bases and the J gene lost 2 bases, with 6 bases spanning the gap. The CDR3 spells CASSELGNYGYTF. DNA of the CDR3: TGTGCCAGCAGTGAACTAGGGAACTATGGCTACACCTTC.

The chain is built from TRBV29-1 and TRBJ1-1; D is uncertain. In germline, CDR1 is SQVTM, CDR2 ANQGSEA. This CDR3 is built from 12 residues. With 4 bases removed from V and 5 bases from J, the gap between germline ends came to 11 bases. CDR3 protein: CSVARLGTEAFF. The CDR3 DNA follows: TGCAGCGTTGCAAGGTTGGGAACTGAAGCTTTCTTT.